Below, 23 T cell receptor beta chains from the same sample are listed, as sequenced in a study of regulatory T cells in long-lasting Graves disease. Time point specified: newly diagnosed GD, antithyroid drugs for less than 3 months. With RNA extracted from PBMCs as input, the TCR library was made. To make TCR beta libraries, researchers used iRepertoire HTBI primers and Arm-PCR of CDR3 regions. TCRdb re-analysed the multiplex PCR reads in MiXCR, keeping a single row per CDR3 protein. The table records around 470,000 distinct CDR3 sequences, 14% of them present only once. These data also featured in a second study, about T cells in Graves' hyperthyroidism and ophthalmopathy.

Specimen: peripheral blood mononuclear cells (PBMCs), collected at new diagnosis, from a patient treated with antithyroid drugs. All receptors derive from a woman in her forties or fifties with Graves disease.

This clonotype was observed many times. The chain couples TRBV5-1 to TRBJ2-3, with TRBD1 matching over 7 bases. This CDR3 is 14 amino acids long. J lost 6 bases, V lost 0 bases, and 4 bases had no gene match. Germline V gene data show CDR1 as SGHRS and CDR2 as YFSETQ. The CDR3 loop reads CASSLGQGRDTQYF. The DNA of the CDR3 is TGCGCCAGCAGCTTGGGACAGGGCAGGGATACGCAGTATTTT.

The gene calls are TRBV30 and TRBJ2-2; D call uncertain. The germline V gene has CDR1 GTSNPN and CDR2 SVGIG (reference sequence). Between the trimmed V and J ends, which lost 5 bases and 3 bases, there was a span of 13 bases. The CDR3 extends over 14 amino acids. CDR3 sequence (DNA): TGTGCCTGGCGGTTAAAACTACACACCGGGGAGCTGTTTTTT. This encodes CAWRLKLHTGELFF.

This clonotype turned up a few times. The chain is built from TRBV5-5 and TRBJ2-5, with no clear D. Germline V gene lookup returns CDR1 SGHKS and CDR2 YYEKEE (reference sequence). The length of the CDR3 is 15 residues. Deletions cut 1 base from V and 1 base from J, with 11 bases between. The CDR3, as DNA: TGTGCCAGCAGCTTGATACACAGTGTCCAAGAGACCCAGTACTTC. This sequence encodes CASSLIHSVQETQYF.

Ten or more counts support this clonotype. The chain couples TRBV3-1 to TRBJ2-1, with 8 nucleotides matching TRBD1. There are 14 residues in the CDR3. V was pared by 4 bases and J by 3 bases, with 2 bases of the junction left unmatched. CDR1 LGHDT and CDR2 YNNKEL come from the germline V gene (reference sequence). CDR3 in amino acids: CASSRDRIYNEQFF. The CDR3, as DNA: TGTGCCAGCAGCCGGGACAGGATCTACAATGAGCAGTTCTTC.

The chain couples TRBV5-6 to TRBJ1-4; 9 nucleotides line up with TRBD1. There are 14 residues in the CDR3. V dropped 3 bases and J dropped 7; count of bases not matched to a gene: 4. Germline V CDR1 and CDR2: SGHDT, YYEEEE. The CDR3 region is CASSSGQGPEKLFF. CDR3 nucleotides: TGTGCCAGCAGCTCAGGACAGGGGCCTGAAAAACTGTTTTTT.

This clonotype was detected ten times or more. CDR3 residues: CASSLVDLGAGETQYF. As DNA, the CDR3 is TGTGCCAGCAGCTTAGTTGATCTGGGGGCCGGAGAGACCCAGTACTTC. V and J are TRBV11-2 and TRBJ2-5; D possibly corresponds to TRBD1 (6 bases). Germline V gives CDR1 SGHAT, CDR2 FQNNGV. V lost 1 base, J lost 4 bases, and 16 bases lay in between. The CDR3 sequence is 16 residues long. Drawing the rest from reference TRBV11-2 and TRBJ2-5, the complete variable domain is EAGVAQSPRYKIIEKRQSVAFWCNPISGHATLYWYQQILGQGPKLLIQFQNNGVVDDSQLPKDRFSAERLKGVDSTLKIQPAKLEDSAVYLCASSLVDLGAGETQYFGPGTRLLVL.

This clonotype was seen many times. The J gene is TRBJ2-7, the V gene TRBV11-2; 7 bases match TRBD2. The J segment lost 2 bases and the V segment lost 3 bases, leaving 7 bases of the junction unmatched. The CDR3 totals 15 residues. The germline gives CDR1 SGHAT, CDR2 FQNNGV. The CDR3 here is CASSFVPSGPYEQYF. The CDR3 DNA follows: TGTGCCAGCAGCTTTGTTCCTAGCGGACCCTACGAGCAGTACTTC.

The rearrangement joins TRBV7-2 to TRBJ1-4, with 8 bases aligning to TRBD1. The CDR3 consists of 13 residues. The V gene end was trimmed by 3 bases and the J gene end by 11 bases; junction bases not matched to a gene: 5. The V gene's germline CDR1 is SGHTA and CDR2 FQGNSA. For the CDR3, the DNA is TGTGCCAGCAGCTTCATGGACAGGGCCAAACTGTTTTTT. This translates into CASSFMDRAKLFF.

This chain uses TRBV13 with TRBJ2-7; 7 bases agree with TRBD2. The CDR3 sequence is 17 residues long. J gave up 2 bases and V 4 bases, and 14 bases lay outside the gene matches. CDR1 and CDR2 (germline): PRHDT, FYEKMQ (reference sequence). In DNA, the CDR3 is TGTGCCAGCAGCTCCTCAACTATAGCGGGCCTTACCTACGAGCAGTACTTC. This translates into CASSSSTIAGLTYEQYF.

This clonotype was detected ten times or more. The genes are TRBV3-1 and TRBJ1-2; D unclear. With 2 bases removed from V and 8 bases from J, the gap between germline ends came to 12 bases. This CDR3 contains 13 residues. Germline lookup yields CDR1 LGHDT and CDR2 YNNKEL (reference sequence). In DNA form, the CDR3 reads TGTGCCAGCAGCCAACTCCGTGGTAGCGGCTACACCTTC. Its protein is CASSQLRGSGYTF. The variable domain in full, with the rest retrieved from reference TRBV3-1 and TRBJ1-2, is DTAVSQTPKYLVTQMGNDKSIKCEQNLGHDTMYWYKQDSKKFLKIMFSYNNKELIINETVPNRFSPKSPDKAHLNLHINSLELGDSAVYFCASSQLRGSGYTFGSGTRLTVV.

Details on this clonotype: One end of the junction varies from germline; a read error may be responsible. The V and J genes are TRBV25-1 and TRBJ2-1; no clear D gene. The CDR3 sequence is 15 residues long. Looked up from germline, CDR1 is MGHDK and CDR2 is SYGVNS. The CDR3 bases are TGTGCCAGCATTGAAGTGCTATCGGTTAACAATGAGCAGTTCTTC. The encoded protein is CASIEVLSVNNEQFF.

Regarding this clonotype: A much larger clone differs from this one at a single base, so this may be a read error. The CDR3 protein is CAWSTSARGTQYF. The CDR3 bases are TGTGCCTGGAGTACTAGCGCCCGGGGGACCCAGTACTTC. The gene calls are TRBV30 and TRBJ2-5; 7 bases map to TRBD2. This CDR3 has 13 amino acids. The ends lost 2 bases at V and 7 bases at J; junction bases unmatched: 7. Germline CDR1 and CDR2: GTSNPN and SVGIG (reference sequence).

This clonotype was seen repeatedly, ten times or more. The chain couples TRBV29-1 to TRBJ1-1; no firm D call. V lost 4 bases, J lost 6 bases, and 15 bases lay in between. This CDR3 is built from 13 residues. Germline V gives CDR1 SQVTM, CDR2 ANQGSEA. The CDR3 nucleotides read TGCAGCGTTGTGCGGGGAGAGAGGGCTGAAGCTTTCTTT. Translating it yields CSVVRGERAEAFF. The full variable domain, completed using reference TRBV29-1 and TRBJ1-1, is SAVISQKPSRDICQRGTSLTIQCQVDSQVTMMFWYRQQPGQSLTLIATANQGSEATYESGFVIDKFPISRPNLTFSTLTVSNMSPEDSSIYLCSVVRGERAEAFFGQGTRLTVV.

This clonotype was counted ten times or more. The chain recombines TRBV30 with TRBJ1-2; D uncertain. The length of the CDR3 is 14 residues. The V and J ends lost 3 bases and 0 bases respectively, with 11 bases between them. Looked up from germline, CDR1 is GTSNPN and CDR2 is SVGIG (reference sequence). The CDR3 reads CAWRDYKANYGYTF. The CDR3, as DNA: TGTGCCTGGAGGGATTATAAAGCTAACTATGGCTACACCTTC. Full variable domain (remainder filled in from reference TRBV30 and TRBJ1-2): SQTIHQWPATLVQPVGSPLSLECTVEGTSNPNLYWYRQAAGRGLQLLFYSVGIGQISSEVPQNLSASRPQDRQFILSSKKLLLSDSGFYLCAWRDYKANYGYTFGSGTRLTVV.

On this clonotype: One junction end does not reproduce the germline sequence, and a read error may be involved. The chain combines TRBV6-5 with TRBJ1-6; D possibly corresponds to TRBD1 (5 bases). Germline CDR1 reads MNHEY; CDR2 reads SVGAGI. The CDR3 totals 19 residues. The chain's CDR3 is CASSHSIRGAEDYNSPLHF. The CDR3 region has the DNA TGTGCCAGCAGTCACTCGATTCGGGGCGCGGAGGATTATAATTCACCCCTCCACTTT.

As concerns this clonotype: Just one base apart from a much larger clone, this may be a read error. This chain links TRBV28 with TRBJ1-3, with 8 bases that match TRBD1. Germline trimming cut 4 bases from V and 11 bases from J; bases unmatched to any gene: 13. The CDR3 has 15 residues. Germline V gene sequence: CDR1 MDHEN, CDR2 SYDVKM. The CDR3 protein is CASSSSGGYPGPIYF. The CDR3 DNA sequence: TGTGCCAGCAGTTCCTCAGGGGGCTACCCCGGGCCCATATATTTT.

In this sample, this clonotype turned up a few times. The J gene is TRBJ2-1, the V gene TRBV28; 8 nucleotides agree with TRBD1. This CDR3 is 14 amino acids long. V trimming: 5 bases; J trimming: 7 bases; junction bases outside the gene matches: 7. Germline lookup yields CDR1 MDHEN and CDR2 SYDVKM. CDR3: CASSTGQGWNEQFF. The CDR3 DNA reads as TGTGCCAGCAGTACAGGACAGGGCTGGAATGAGCAGTTCTTC.

CDR3 loop: CASSHHGQGHEQYF. The CDR3 nucleotides read TGTGCCAGCAGCCATCATGGACAGGGCCACGAGCAGTACTTC. The V and J genes are TRBV3-1 and TRBJ2-7; 8 bases match TRBD1. There are 14 residues in the CDR3. Germline V gives CDR1 LGHDT, CDR2 YNNKEL (reference sequence). Trimming at V came to 3 bases and at J to 5 bases, leaving 6 bases not matched to a gene.

This clonotype was found many times. This sequence joins TRBV10-3 and TRBJ2-7; 11 bases are shared with TRBD2. CDR1 is ENHRY, CDR2 SYGVKD, per germline. The V gene end was trimmed by 8 bases and the J gene end by 3 bases; junction bases not matched to a gene: 27. The CDR3 extends over 21 amino acids. The CDR3 region has the DNA TGTGCCATCCGAGCACTGAAACAACTAGCGGGAGAAGAAGGTTTTGGCTACGAGCAGTACTTC. As protein: CAIRALKQLAGEEGFGYEQYF.

V gene TRBV20-1 combines with J gene TRBJ2-3, with TRBD2 as a possible D gene (6 bases). The germline gives CDR1 DFQATT, CDR2 SNEGSKA (reference sequence). This CDR3 contains 15 residues. Trimming stripped 4 bases from V and 2 bases from J, with 16 bases between. CDR3 amino acids: CSANTGTPITDTQYF. The CDR3 DNA sequence: TGCAGTGCTAACACCGGGACTCCGATCACAGATACGCAGTATTTT.

As for this clonotype: A much larger clone differs from this one at a single base, so this may be a read error. This chain joins TRBV27 and TRBJ2-1; TRBD2 agrees at 11 bases. The germline V gene has CDR1 MNHEY and CDR2 SMNVEV (reference sequence). This CDR3 has 14 amino acids. Trimming removed 6 bases from V and 5 bases from J; junction bases left unmatched: 3. The CDR3 DNA follows: TGTGCCAGCAGGCTGGGACTAGCGGACAATGAGCAGTTCTTC. Protein sequence: CASRLGLADNEQFF.

The chain carries TRBV20-1 and TRBJ2-3; 10 bases align to TRBD2. The J segment lost 2 bases and the V segment lost 5 bases, leaving 4 bases of the junction unmatched. CDR1 is DFQATT and CDR2 is SNEGSKA in the germline V gene (reference sequence). This CDR3 has 14 residues. The CDR3 sequence: CSAPAGGTTDTQYF. CDR3 sequence (DNA): TGCAGTGCTCCAGCGGGAGGGACCACAGATACGCAGTATTTT.

This clonotype came up a few times. V gene TRBV20-1 combines with J gene TRBJ1-6, with D hard to call. The germline V gene encodes CDR1 DFQATT and CDR2 SNEGSKA (reference sequence). This CDR3 has 16 amino acids. V lost 0 bases and J 2 bases, leaving 11 bases between the germline ends. The chain's CDR3 is CSARDPLGAYNSPLHF. DNA of the CDR3: TGCAGTGCTAGAGACCCCCTCGGAGCCTATAATTCACCCCTCCACTTT.